These 30 T cell receptor beta chains were all obtained from the same sample, sequenced in a study of blood T cell repertoires in COVID-19. Method: immunoSEQ multiplex PCR; TCRdb's copy keeps in-frame clones and lacks some. Of about 230,000 clones in the sample, 70% to 90% were seen once. Specimen: peripheral blood. These receptors originate from a woman aged 70 to 79 with active or convalescent COVID-19.

Only one count was recorded for this clone. A read error may account for a junction end that differs from germline. DNA for the CDR3: TGTGCCAGCAGTATCCCGGGTCGGGAGTGTCACTTC. As protein: CASSIPGRECHF. The J gene is TRBJ2-7, the V gene TRBV28; D may be TRBD2 (6 bases). Per the germline V gene, CDR1 is MDHEN and CDR2 is SYDVKM. The CDR3 sequence is 12 residues long.

The rearrangement joins TRBV4-1 to TRBJ1-2; tentatively, D is TRBD1 (6 bases). The CDR3 runs to 16 residues. Germline V gene sequence: CDR1 MGHRA, CDR2 YSYEKL. V was cut by 1 base and J by 8 bases, with 20 bases left in between. This chain's CDR3 is CASSQAETGLGLGYTF. The CDR3 nucleotides are TGCGCCAGCAGCCAAGCCGAGACAGGTCTTGGTCTGGGCTACACCTTC.

The chain couples TRBV9 to TRBJ1-2; 7 bases are a match to TRBD1. The trim removed 4 bases at V and 0 bases at J, leaving 6 bases unmatched. Germline values: CDR1 SGDLS, CDR2 YYNGEE. The CDR3 has 15 amino acids. The CDR3 nucleotides are TGTGCCAGCAGCCCAGGGGGGCAAGCTAACTATGGCTACACCTTC. Protein: CASSPGGQANYGYTF.

V and J are TRBV5-5 and TRBJ1-2; the match to TRBD1 covers 8 bases. Germline V gives CDR1 SGHKS, CDR2 YYEKEE (reference sequence). The length of the CDR3 is 15 residues. The trim removed 1 base at V and 8 bases at J, leaving 10 bases unmatched. This chain's CDR3 is CASSLTLQGVGGYTF. CDR3 sequence (DNA): TGTGCCAGCAGCTTGACCCTACAGGGGGTCGGGGGCTACACCTTC.

The rearrangement uses TRBV3-1 (or the pseudogene TRBV3-2) and TRBJ1-4; maybe TRBD1 (5 bases). Per germline, CDR1 LGHDT and CDR2 YNNKEL (reference sequence). V lost 4 bases, J lost 0 bases, and 12 bases lay in between. The length of the CDR3 is 16 residues. CDR3 sequence (DNA): TGTGCCAGCAGCCCCGGGACTTCTTCAACTAATGAAAAACTGTTTTTT. Residues: CASSPGTSSTNEKLFF.

The CDR3 loop is CASSPQTDTQYF. The CDR3 coding sequence is TGTGCCAGCTCACCCCAAACAGATACGCAGTATTTT. V is TRBV18 and J is TRBJ2-3; D is unresolved. Germline CDR1 KGHSH, CDR2 LQKENI. Trimming stripped 3 bases from V and 3 bases from J, with 4 bases between. The CDR3 length is 12 residues.

The chain couples TRBV6-2 or TRBV6-3 to TRBJ2-5; TRBD1 might be the D (6 bases). Trimming took off 2 bases at V and 4 bases at J, with 11 bases between the two ends. The CDR3 covers 14 residues. Germline loops: CDR1 MNHEY, CDR2 SVGEGT. The DNA of the CDR3 is TGTGCCAGCAGTTACCGAACACAGGGAGAGACCCAGTACTTC. Translation: CASSYRTQGETQYF.

The chain carries TRBV18 and TRBJ2-6; tentative D call: TRBD1 (6 bases). CDR3 size: 17 residues. With 3 bases removed from V and 0 bases from J, the gap between germline ends came to 12 bases. Germline V gives CDR1 KGHSH, CDR2 LQKENI. The CDR3 reads CASSPRTARSGANVLTF. CDR3 in DNA: TGTGCCAGCTCACCCCGGACAGCCCGCTCTGGGGCCAACGTCCTGACTTTC.

The chain uses TRBV7-8 and TRBJ2-1; maybe TRBD2 (5 bases). The CDR3 covers 15 residues. Between the trimmed V and J ends, which lost 2 bases and 4 bases, there was a span of 12 bases. Germline V gene sequence: CDR1 SGHVS, CDR2 FQNEAQ. Here the CDR3 reads CASSLLSGTYNEQFF. CDR3 bases: TGTGCCAGCAGCTTACTCAGCGGTACTTACAATGAGCAGTTCTTC.

This chain links TRBV5-1 with TRBJ2-1; TRBD1 is a possible D gene (5 bases). CDR1 and CDR2 (germline): SGHRS, YFSETQ. V was shortened by 4 bases and J by 9 bases, with 17 bases between the two germline ends. CDR3 length equals 14 residues. CDR3 coding DNA: TGCGCCAGCAGCACGGATTTCAGGGCTCCTGAGCAGTTCTTC. Translated: CASSTDFRAPEQFF.

The chain is built from TRBV6-5 and TRBJ2-5, with 7 positions matching TRBD1. The CDR3 sequence is 14 residues long. The junction had 4 bases not matched to a gene; V was cut back by 5 bases and J by 1 base. Germline V gives CDR1 MNHEY, CDR2 SVGAGI. CDR3 in DNA: TGTGCCAGCAGTCCCGGGACAGCCCAAGAGACCCAGTACTTC. Its protein is CASSPGTAQETQYF.

The chain recombines TRBV18 with TRBJ1-1; 8 nucleotides align to TRBD1. V lost 4 bases to trimming and J lost 5 bases; unmatched junction nucleotides: 9. This CDR3 region has 15 residues. From germline, CDR1 is KGHSH and CDR2 LQKENI. CDR3 nucleotides: TGTGCCAGCTCACGTGAGACAGGGGTTGAAACTGAAGCTTTCTTT. Translating gives CASSRETGVETEAFF.

The chain joins TRBV28 to TRBJ2-7; TRBD1 matches 7 bases. Germline CDR1 and CDR2: MDHEN and SYDVKM. This CDR3 has 12 amino acids. J was trimmed by 4 bases and V by 6 bases; bases with no gene match: 3. The CDR3 sequence is CASRPTGYEQYF. CDR3 bases: TGTGCCAGCAGGCCGACAGGGTACGAGCAGTACTTC. Drawing the rest from reference TRBV28 and TRBJ2-7, the complete variable domain is DVKVTQSSRYLVKRTGEKVFLECVQDMDHENMFWYRQDPGLGLRLIYFSYDVKMKEKGDIPEGYSVSREKKERFSLILESASTNQTSMYLCASRPTGYEQYFGPGTRLTVT.

J is TRBJ2-6 and V is TRBV10-3; TRBD1 aligns across 9 bases. Germline CDR1 ENHRY, CDR2 SYGVKD. The CDR3 is 16 amino acids. Germline trimming cut 11 bases from V and 3 bases from J; bases unmatched to any gene: 11. The CDR3 sequence: CALGQGLTSGANVLTF. CDR3 sequence (DNA): TGTGCCTTGGGACAGGGCCTTACAAGTGGGGCCAACGTCCTGACTTTC.

V and J are TRBV7-2 and TRBJ1-5; 7 bases line up with TRBD1. Germline V CDR1 and CDR2: SGHTA, FQGNSA. CDR3 length equals 14 residues. J was trimmed by 9 bases and V by 2 bases; bases with no gene match: 7. CDR3 residues: CASSLWDSTGPQHF. In nucleotides, the CDR3 is TGTGCCAGCAGCTTATGGGACAGCACCGGGCCCCAGCATTTT.

V is TRBV7-2 and J is TRBJ2-7; perhaps TRBD1 as D (5 bases). Germline loops: CDR1 SGHTA, CDR2 FQGNSA. This CDR3 spans 15 amino acids. The V end lost 1 base, the J end lost 9 bases, and 19 bases lay between the germline ends. The CDR3: CASSLGKGLVPVQYF. The CDR3 bases are TGTGCCAGCAGCTTAGGAAAGGGGTTAGTTCCGGTGCAGTACTTC.

The chain recombines TRBV11-2 with TRBJ2-1; D might be TRBD1 (6 bases). Trimming pared 5 bases from V and 4 bases from J, leaving 12 bases between. The CDR3 is 14 amino acids. Germline assignment: CDR1 SGHAT and CDR2 FQNNGV. The CDR3 spells CASSVGTLYNEQFF. The DNA for the CDR3 is TGTGCCAGCAGCGTAGGGACACTTTACAATGAGCAGTTCTTC.

The rearrangement joins TRBV10-3 to TRBJ2-5; TRBD1 agrees at 9 bases. The CDR3 length is 16 residues. V shed 3 bases and J 1 base; nucleotides not matched to a gene: 6. CDR1 is ENHRY, CDR2 SYGVKD, per germline. The CDR3 reads CAISDLGTGTQETQYF. CDR3 nucleotide sequence: TGTGCCATCAGTGACCTGGGGACAGGGACCCAAGAGACCCAGTACTTC.

J is TRBJ1-6 and V is TRBV5-6; D ambiguous. CDR3 length: 14 residues. Trimming stripped 2 bases from V and 8 bases from J, with 11 bases between. In germline, CDR1 is SGHDT, CDR2 YYEEEE. CDR3 protein: CASSLLNRDSPLHF. CDR3 sequence (DNA): TGTGCCAGCAGCTTACTCAACCGGGATTCACCCCTCCACTTT.

The CDR3 here is CASSLGASGRVNEQFF. CDR3 bases: TGTGCCAGCAGCTTAGGTGCGTCAGGGAGGGTCAATGAGCAGTTCTTC. The gene calls are TRBV7-9 and TRBJ2-1; 7 bases are a match to TRBD2. Germline V gene data show CDR1 as SEHNR and CDR2 as FQNEAQ (reference sequence). The CDR3 contains 16 residues. V dropped 1 base and J dropped 6; count of bases not matched to a gene: 9.

This clone was detected only once. V usage is TRBV24-1 and J usage is TRBJ1-5; D possibly corresponds to TRBD1 (5 bases). The V gene lost 4 bases and the J gene lost 5 bases, with 14 bases spanning the gap. There are 15 residues in the CDR3. In germline, CDR1 is KGHDR, CDR2 SFDVKD. CDR3: CATSDTGGKDQPQHF. CDR3 bases: TGTGCCACCAGTGACACCGGGGGGAAAGATCAGCCCCAGCATTTT.

V usage is TRBV24-1 and J usage is TRBJ1-5, with D perhaps TRBD1 (5 bases). V was clipped by 2 bases and J by 8 bases, with 6 bases between them. The CDR3 is 12 amino acids. The germline gives CDR1 KGHDR, CDR2 SFDVKD. CDR3 protein: CATSDSGKPQHF. The DNA of the CDR3 is TGTGCCACCAGTGATTCAGGGAAGCCCCAGCATTTT.

This chain links TRBV5-1 with TRBJ2-5; D unclear. V lost 0 bases and J lost 3, with 12 bases in between. Germline CDR1 reads SGHRS; CDR2 reads YFSETQ. The CDR3 has 15 residues. CDR3: CASSLAGVLEETQYF. CDR3 coding DNA: TGCGCCAGCAGCTTGGCCGGAGTTCTAGAAGAGACCCAGTACTTC.

This clone was seen a handful of times. The chain couples TRBV6-5 to TRBJ1-1; D perhaps matches TRBD1 (5 bases). CDR3 length: 15 residues. The V gene's germline CDR1 is MNHEY and CDR2 SVGAGI. Trimming shortened V by 0 bases and J by 8 bases, and 16 bases separated the two germline ends. In DNA form, the CDR3 reads TGTGCCAGCAGTTACTCGACCCGAGACAGAAAAGAAGCTTTCTTT. Its protein product is CASSYSTRDRKEAFF.

The chain recombines TRBV19 with TRBJ2-2; D unclear. Germline CDR1 and CDR2: LNHDA and SQIVND (reference sequence). Between the trimmed V and J ends, which lost 5 bases and 5 bases, there was a span of 18 bases. The CDR3 covers 16 residues. Here the CDR3 DNA reads TGTGCCAGTAGTCCCCACAGTACCCCGTGGACCGGGGAGCTGTTTTTT. Its translation is CASSPHSTPWTGELFF.

The J gene is TRBJ2-5, the V gene TRBV18; TRBD1 matches at 8 bases. J lost 1 base, V lost 3 bases, and 7 bases had no gene match. This CDR3 region has 16 residues. Germline assignment: CDR1 KGHSH and CDR2 LQKENI. CDR3 DNA: TGTGCCAGCTCACCCTACGGGACAGGAGCCCAAGAGACCCAGTACTTC. This encodes CASSPYGTGAQETQYF.

V and J are TRBV30 and TRBJ2-5; D is perhaps TRBD1 (5 bases). The germline V and J ends were trimmed by 2 bases and 1 base, with 11 bases remaining between them. Germline CDR1 reads GTSNPN; CDR2 reads SVGIG (reference sequence). The CDR3 runs 14 residues. DNA for the CDR3: TGTGCCTGGAGTAAGGGGCTACTCCAAGAGACCCAGTACTTC. Translation: CAWSKGLLQETQYF.

CDR3 in DNA: TGTGCCAGCAGGTTACAGGGGGCGGTGGAACTGTTTTTT. As protein: CASRLQGAVELFF. The chain recombines TRBV7-9 with TRBJ1-4, with TRBD1 matching 9 bases. V lost 6 bases and J lost 12; bases outside the gene matches: 8. The CDR3 is 13 residues long. CDR1 and CDR2 from the germline V gene are SEHNR and FQNEAQ (reference sequence).

This chain joins TRBV7-2 and TRBJ1-3, with 7 bases identical to TRBD1. Per the germline V gene, CDR1 is SGHTA and CDR2 is FQGNSA. Losses at the gene ends were 5 bases for V and 0 bases for J; bases not matched to a gene: 7. The CDR3 has 16 amino acids. Here the CDR3 reads CASSRTGAFSGNTIYF. The CDR3 nucleotides are TGTGCCAGCAGCAGGACAGGAGCTTTCTCTGGAAACACCATATATTTT. Together with reference TRBV7-2 and TRBJ1-3, the CDR3 gives the full variable domain: GAGVSQSPSNKVTEKGKDVELRCDPISGHTALYWYRQSLGQGLEFLIYFQGNSAPDKSGLPSDRFSAERTGGSVSTLTIQRTQQEDSAVYLCASSRTGAFSGNTIYFGEGSWLTVV.

This clone was seen a single time. The chain joins TRBV3-1 (or the pseudogene TRBV3-2) to TRBJ1-1, with unresolved D. Trimming took off 2 bases at V and 1 base at J, with 11 bases between the two ends. The CDR3 is made up of 15 amino acids. CDR1 is LGHDT and CDR2 is YNNKEL in the germline V gene (reference sequence). CDR3 in amino acids: CASSQRLTANTEAFF. DNA of the CDR3: TGTGCCAGCAGCCAACGACTAACAGCGAACACTGAAGCTTTCTTT.